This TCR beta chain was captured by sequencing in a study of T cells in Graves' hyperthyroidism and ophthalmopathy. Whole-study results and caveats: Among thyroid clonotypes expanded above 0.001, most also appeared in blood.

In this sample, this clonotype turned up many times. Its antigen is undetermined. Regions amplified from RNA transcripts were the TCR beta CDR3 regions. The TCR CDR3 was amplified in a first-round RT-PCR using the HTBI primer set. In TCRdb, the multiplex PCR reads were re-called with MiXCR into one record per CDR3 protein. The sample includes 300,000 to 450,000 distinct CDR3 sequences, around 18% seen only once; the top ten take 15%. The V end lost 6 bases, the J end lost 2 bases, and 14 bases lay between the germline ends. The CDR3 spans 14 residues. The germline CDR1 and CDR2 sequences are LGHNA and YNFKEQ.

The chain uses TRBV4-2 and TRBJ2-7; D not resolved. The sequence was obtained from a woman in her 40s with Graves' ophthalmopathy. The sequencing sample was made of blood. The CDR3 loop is CASSPADSTYEQYF. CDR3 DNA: TGTGCCAGCAGTCCAGCCGACTCAACCTACGAGCAGTACTTC.